Following are 4 T cell receptor beta chains from one sample sequenced in a study of cytomegalovirus exposure and HLA in healthy donors (dated by TCRdb to the late 2010s). Library construction relied on the immunoSEQ multiplex PCR assay. For the multiplex PCR, a mixture combining 60 forward primers for TCR Vbeta segments and 13 reverse primers for TCR Jbeta segments was used. Sourced from immuneACCESS, this table was stored by TCRdb with only in-frame sequences that have V and J called. A share of the clones is absent; for the studies checked, an unresolved V gene accounts for under half, and the remainder has no known explanation. Present in this sample are about 220,000 clones, about 77% of which were seen just once. 1.8% of the sample rests with the top ten. Sequenced input: PBMCs. These receptors originate from a woman in her 30s in good health and CMV-seronegative.

The rearrangement joins TRBV4-2 to TRBJ2-2, with 10 positions matching TRBD1. V dropped 4 bases and J dropped 7; count of bases not matched to a gene: 3. Germline CDR1 and CDR2: LGHNA and YNFKEQ. This CDR3 spans 14 amino acids. CDR3 DNA: TGTGCCAGCAGCCGGACAGGGGGAAACGGGGAGCTGTTTTTT. Translation: CASSRTGGNGELFF.

J is TRBJ1-1 and V is TRBV19; the match to TRBD1 covers 7 bases. V was clipped by 2 bases and J by 3 bases; unmatched bases: 3. This CDR3 is 14 amino acids long. Germline V gene lookup returns CDR1 LNHDA and CDR2 SQIVND (reference sequence). This CDR3 reads CASSIIDRDTEAFF. The DNA for the CDR3 is TGTGCCAGTAGTATAATTGACAGGGACACTGAAGCTTTCTTT.

This clone was recorded a few times. The chain uses TRBV30 and TRBJ1-4; unclear D gene. The length of the CDR3 is 13 residues. Germline V lookup: CDR1 GTSNPN, CDR2 SVGIG (reference sequence). Trimming took 0 bases from V and 8 from J, leaving 10 bases between them. As DNA, the CDR3 is TGTGCCTGGAGTGTATCCAGAGGGGAAAAACTGTTTTTT. Translating it yields CAWSVSRGEKLFF.

The chain employs TRBV11-3 and TRBJ2-7, with a weak D call TRBD1 (5 bases). CDR1 is SGHNT and CDR2 is YENEEA in the germline V gene. This CDR3 has 14 residues. V was shortened by 5 bases and J by 2 bases, with 13 bases between the two germline ends. The CDR3 region has the DNA TGTGCCAGCAGCCCCTCAGGGCTGCCCTACGAGCAGTACTTC. This encodes CASSPSGLPYEQYF.